A selection of T cell receptor beta chains follows, all from one sample in a study of breast tumors, draining lymph nodes, adjacent tissues. TCRdb reprocessed the multiplex PCR reads via MiXCR and lists one record per CDR3 protein. The sample lists about 110,000 distinct CDR3 sequences; less than 40% were seen once. Specimen: axillary lymph node tissue. The receptors come from a female donor with breast cancer. Some clones in this sample may be carry-over from other donors' samples. Each CDR3 is given with its conserved first and last residue. The order of the fields is D gene, clone size, J gene, V gene, CDR3 protein, CDR3 DNA. A D gene is named only where the DNA matches it firmly. Some rows have no size entry. The others give once, few or many, or a class for an expanded clone.

.,many,TRBJ2-1,TRBV7-9,CASSFQWDEQFF,TGTGCCAGCAGCTTTCAATGGGATGAGCAGTTCTTC
.,many,TRBJ2-7,TRBV20-1,CSASHSSFSSEQYF,TGCAGTGCTAGTCACAGTTCCTTCTCCTCCGAGCAGTACTTC
TRBD2,many,TRBJ2-5,TRBV6-5,CASSYAWTSGGGTQYF,TGTGCCAGCAGTTACGCGTGGACTAGCGGGGGGGGGACCCAGTACTTC
TRBD2,many,TRBJ2-5,TRBV25-1,CASSEYREGETQYF,TGTGCCAGCAGTGAATACCGGGAGGGGGAGACCCAGTACTTC
TRBD1,many,TRBJ2-7,TRBV20-1,CSARQGSYEQYF,TGCAGTGCTCGACAGGGATCCTACGAGCAGTACTTC
.,.,TRBJ2-3,TRBV5-1,CASREGQGGPRDTQYF,TGCGCCAGCAGAGAAGGACAGGGAGGGCCGAGAGATACGCAGTATTTT
.,.,TRBJ1-4,TRBV3-2,CASIRGETNEKLFF,TGTGCCAGCATCCGAGGCGAGACTAATGAAAAACTGTTTTTT
.,.,TRBJ1-6,TRBV2,CASSEAPPLHF,TGTGCCAGCAGTGAAGCGCCACCCCTCCACTTT
.,many,TRBJ1-2,TRBV7-2,CASSLARTTFYGYPF,TGTGCCAGCAGCTTAGCGCGGACGACATTCTATGGCTACCCCTTC
TRBD2,.,TRBJ2-2,TRBV15,CATSTLAGPGLAGGSYGELFF,TGTGCCACCAGCACTTTAGCAGGACCGGGACTAGCGGGAGGGAGTTACGGGGAGCTGTTTTTT
.,once,TRBJ1-1,TRBV27,CASSRNRVGTEAFF,TGTGCCAGCAGTCGAAACAGGGTGGGGACTGAAGCTTTCTTT
.,many,TRBJ1-1,TRBV5-1,CASSPYQGVNTEAFF,TGCGCCAGCAGCCCTTACCAAGGGGTGAACACTGAAGCTTTCTTT
TRBD1,.,TRBJ1-2,TRBV7-3,CASSLHPGQGGGGSTF,TGTGCCAGCAGTCTCCACCCCGGACAGGGGGGCGGTGGCTCCACCTTC
.,.,TRBJ2-2,TRBV19,CASKWAENTGELFF,TGTGCCAGTAAGTGGGCTGAGAACACCGGGGAGCTGTTTTTT
TRBD1,once,TRBJ2-7,TRBV20-1,CSARMTGNYEQYF,TGCAGTGCTAGAATGACAGGGAACTACGAGCAGTACTTC
TRBD1,many,TRBJ1-6,TRBV27,CASSLWGQGHSPLHF,TGTGCCAGCAGTTTATGGGGACAGGGTCATTCACCCCTCCACTTT
.,.,TRBJ1-1,TRBV28,CASCNGGPTTEAFF,TGTGCCAGCTGCAACGGGGGGCCCACCACTGAAGCTTTCTTT
.,few,TRBJ2-4,TRBV6-2/TRBV6-3,CASSHSYGGRAKNIQYF,TGTGCCAGCAGTCACTCGTATGGGGGGCGAGCCAAAAACATTCAGTACTTC
TRBD2,many,TRBJ2-3,TRBV7-6,CASSLQASGGQYF,TGTGCCAGCAGCTTACAGGCTAGCGGGGGACAGTATTTT
.,.,TRBJ1-3,TRBV20-1,CSAQRGVSGNTIYF,TGCAGTGCTCAGCGGGGGGTCTCTGGAAACACCATATATTTT
TRBD1,.,TRBJ1-1,TRBV6-5,CASSSPWTGGLYEAFF,TGTGCCAGCAGTTCTCCATGGACAGGGGGACTATATGAAGCTTTCTTT
TRBD2,.,TRBJ2-1,TRBV7-2,CASSFLSGGVSSYNEQFF,TGTGCCAGCAGCTTCCTTAGCGGGGGGGTTAGCTCCTACAATGAGCAGTTCTTC
.,many,TRBJ1-5,TRBV19,CASSIDLYQPQHF,TGTGCCAGTAGTATAGATCTGTATCAGCCCCAGCATTTT
.,.,TRBJ2-7,TRBV2,CASSEVPGAYEQYF,TGTGCCAGCAGTGAAGTCCCCGGGGCATACGAGCAGTACTTC
TRBD1,many,TRBJ2-7,TRBV5-1,CASSLTGTGVYEQYF,TGCGCCAGCAGCTTGACCGGGACAGGAGTCTACGAGCAGTACTTC
.,.,TRBJ2-7,TRBV20-1,CSAREAGTYEQYF,TGCAGTGCTAGAGAAGCTGGAACCTACGAGCAGTACTTC
TRBD1,many,TRBJ1-4,TRBV25-1,CASSEHPPTGYEKLFF,TGTGCCAGCAGTGAACACCCCCCGACAGGGTATGAAAAACTGTTTTTT
.,many,TRBJ2-1,TRBV5-1,CASSGRLVGFYNEQFF,TGCGCCAGCAGCGGAAGACTAGTGGGCTTCTACAATGAGCAGTTCTTC
.,many,TRBJ2-2,TRBV27,CASSFWPGELFF,TGTGCCAGCAGTTTCTGGCCCGGGGAGCTGTTTTTT
.,many,TRBJ1-5,TRBV6-1,CASSDTRDFPLTYQPQHF,TGTGCCAGCAGTGATACACGGGACTTTCCGCTGACCTATCAGCCCCAGCATTTT
TRBD1,many,TRBJ1-2,TRBV5-4,CASSAQGYGYTF,TGTGCCAGCAGCGCACAGGGGTACGGCTACACCTTC
TRBD2,.,TRBJ2-2,TRBV4-1,CASSQQRGDNTGELFF,TGCGCCAGCAGCCAGCAGCGGGGGGATAACACCGGGGAGCTGTTTTTT
.,many,TRBJ2-7,TRBV12-3/TRBV12-4,CASSPLLGPYSYEQYF,TGTGCCAGCAGTCCCCTTTTGGGACCGTACTCCTACGAGCAGTACTTC
.,many,TRBJ1-2,TRBV15,CATSRYSNYGYTF,TGTGCCACCAGCAGGTACAGTAACTATGGCTACACCTTC
.,.,TRBJ1-5,TRBV2,CASSSGVCHTHDALCSNQPQHF,TGTGCCAGCTCCTCTGGGGTTTGCCACACTCATGATGCACTGTGTAGCAATCAGCCCCAGCATTTT
.,many,TRBJ2-5,TRBV18,CASSPSGEQETQYF,TGTGCCAGCTCACCATCGGGGGAGCAAGAGACCCAGTACTTC
.,once,TRBJ1-4,TRBV29-1,CSVSGRGRNEKLFF,TGCAGCGTTTCCGGTAGGGGAAGAAATGAAAAACTGTTTTTT
TRBD2,few,TRBJ2-1,TRBV5-6,CASSLSWARGTSVSYKDEQFF,TGTGCCAGCAGCCTTTCTTGGGCCCGCGGGACTAGCGTTAGCTATAAGGATGAGCAGTTCTTC
TRBD1,many,TRBJ2-6,TRBV19,CASSMGQGFGANVLTF,TGTGCCAGTAGTATGGGACAGGGTTTTGGGGCCAACGTCCTGACTTTC
TRBD1,.,TRBJ2-7,TRBV10-3,CTITQGQGGIYERYF,TGTACCATCACCCAGGGACAGGGCGGGATCTACGAGCGGTACTTC
.,many,TRBJ1-3,TRBV5-8,CASSSSTSGNTIYF,TGTGCCAGCAGCTCGTCGACCTCTGGAAACACCATATATTTT
.,many,TRBJ2-6,TRBV10-3,CAISGQSSGANVLTF,TGTGCCATCAGCGGACAGAGCTCTGGGGCCAACGTCCTGACTTTC
.,.,TRBJ1-2,TRBV28,CASSLANEGGYTF,TGTGCCAGCAGTTTAGCCAATGAGGGAGGCTACACCTTC
.,many,TRBJ2-1,TRBV10-2,CASSESIAFSSYNEQFF,TGCGCCAGCAGTGAGTCGATAGCGTTTAGCTCCTACAATGAGCAGTTCTTC
.,many,TRBJ2-6,TRBV5-1,CASSLYFSDSGANVLTF,TGCGCCAGCAGCTTGTATTTTTCTGACTCTGGGGCCAACGTCCTGACTTTC
.,.,TRBJ1-6,TRBV29-1,CSVRGAEPLHF,TGCAGCGTTAGGGGGGCGGAACCCCTCCACTTT
.,few,TRBJ2-7,TRBV5-1,CASSLSRGGEQYF,TGCGCCAGCAGCTTGAGCAGGGGAGGCGAGCAGTACTTC
.,many,TRBJ1-2,TRBV20-1,CSATGGRMGDGYTF,TGCAGTGCCACCGGGGGGCGAATGGGCGATGGCTACACCTTC
TRBD1,many,TRBJ2-7,TRBV19,CASAFGTGGLYEQYF,TGTGCCAGCGCTTTCGGGACAGGGGGCCTCTACGAGCAGTACTTC